Listed below are T cell receptor beta chains from one sample, sequenced in a study of shared clonotypes between healthy human individuals. Assay: immunoSEQ multiplex PCR; the TCRdb copy retains only in-frame clones and omits some. The sample carries approximately 710,000 clones, around 91% recorded once. Specimen: memory CD8+ T cells from PBMCs. The receptor source for this set is a man in his late teens or twenties in good health. Some clones in this sample may be carry-over from other donors' samples. Each CDR3 is given with its conserved first and last residue. D genes are given only for firm matches. A clone size is listed for some rows: how often the clone was seen (once, few, many), or a class if it is expanded.

size	D	V	J	DNA	CDR3
NA	NA	TRBV2	TRBJ2-2	TGTGCCAGCAGTGAAAAGCATGGTGGGGAGCTGTTTTTT	CASSEKHGGELFF
NA	NA	TRBV27	TRBJ2-2	TGTGCCAGCAGTCCGTCTATGGGACTTGCTACGACCGGGGAGCTGTTTTTT	CASSPSMGLATTGELFF
NA	TRBD2	TRBV28	TRBJ2-1	TGTGCCAGCAGGCGGGAGCCCTACAATGAGCAGTTCTTC	CASRREPYNEQFF
NA	NA	TRBV27	TRBJ2-7	TGTGCCACCCGGATCTCCCCCTACGAGCAGTACTTC	CATRISPYEQYF
NA	NA	TRBV7-2	TRBJ1-2	TGTGCCAGCAGCTTAGACAGGACTGGCTATGGCTACACCTTC	CASSLDRTGYGYTF
NA	NA	TRBV5-4	TRBJ1-1	TGTGCCAGCAGCCCGTCTCCGGGGGGAGCCACTGAAGCTTTCTTT	CASSPSPGGATEAFF
NA	NA	TRBV19	TRBJ1-1	TGTGCCAGTAGTACCCCCCGGTCCATGAACACTGAAGCTTTCTTT	CASSTPRSMNTEAFF
NA	NA	TRBV7-3	TRBJ2-7	TGTGCCAGAATGTCCCAGGGATACGAGCAGTACTTC	CARMSQGYEQYF
NA	NA	TRBV29-1	TRBJ2-1	TGCAGCGTTGAGCCCTATTTGGAATCCTACAATGAGCAGTTCTTC	CSVEPYLESYNEQFF
NA	NA	TRBV5-6	TRBJ2-2	TGTGCCAGCAGCTTAACACCCACGAACACCGGGGAGCTGTTTTTT	CASSLTPTNTGELFF
NA	NA	TRBV7-9	TRBJ1-4	TGTGCCAGCAGCGATTACCTACAGCCAACTAATGAAAAACTGTTTTTT	CASSDYLQPTNEKLFF
few	NA	TRBV4-1	TRBJ1-2	TGCGCCAGCAGCCAAGATGCAGGGAGGAACTATGGCTACACCTTC	CASSQDAGRNYGYTF
many	NA	TRBV7-3	TRBJ2-7	TGTGCCAGCAGCTTAGGGGGTAATGCCCACGAGCAGTACTTC	CASSLGGNAHEQYF
NA	TRBD2	TRBV11-2	TRBJ2-7	TGTGCCAGCAGCCCGACAGCGGGAGTTGGCCACGAGCAGTACTTC	CASSPTAGVGHEQYF
few	NA	TRBV9	TRBJ2-5	TGTGCCAGCAGCGTAGCCAGACAAGAGACCCAGTACTTC	CASSVARQETQYF
NA	TRBD2	TRBV28	TRBJ2-1	TGTGCCAGCAGTCAACTAGCGGGGGAAGTGCGGGGGAATGCCAATGAGCAGTTCTTC	CASSQLAGEVRGNANEQFF
NA	NA	TRBV4-3	TRBJ2-7	TGCGCCAGCAGCCAAGATCGGGACAACGCCTACGAGCAGTACTTC	CASSQDRDNAYEQYF
NA	NA	TRBV14	TRBJ1-1	TGTGCCAGCAGCCAAGGGCCGGGGAACAGTTGGGAACTCCACGCTTTCTTT	CASSQGPGNSWELHAFF
NA	NA	TRBV28	TRBJ2-5	TGTGCCAGCAGTCTTATTTCTGATTTAAGAGGGTGGGAGACCCAGTACTTC	CASSLISDLRGWETQYF
NA	TRBD2	TRBV28	TRBJ2-3	TGTGCCAGCAGTTTTACAAGGACTAGCGGGACTAGCACAGATACGCAGTATTTT	CASSFTRTSGTSTDTQYF
NA	TRBD2	TRBV6-6	TRBJ2-1	TGTGCCAGCAGTTATTCGGGAGGGCCTTGGTATGAGCAGTTCTTC	CASSYSGGPWYEQFF
NA	NA	TRBV7-9	TRBJ1-1	TGTGCCAGCCTACCATCGGCCCGGAACACTGAAGCTTTCTTT	CASLPSARNTEAFF
NA	TRBD2	TRBV4-1	TRBJ2-7	TGCGCCAGCAGCCAGCGACTAGCGGGCTACGAGCAGTACTTC	CASSQRLAGYEQYF
NA	TRBD2	TRBV7-2	TRBJ2-7	TGTGCCAGCAGCCGCGGCAGGACTAGCGGTACCTACGAGCAGTACTTC	CASSRGRTSGTYEQYF
NA	NA	TRBV27	TRBJ2-7	TGTGCCAGCAGTTTACTCGGGGGCTACGAGCAGTACTTC	CASSLLGGYEQYF
once	NA	TRBV2	TRBJ1-2	TGTGCCAGCAGTGAGGACAGAACCTATGGCTACACCTTC	CASSEDRTYGYTF
NA	NA	TRBV28	TRBJ2-5	TGTGCCAGCAGTTTAAGGGAACTCCAAGAGACCCAGTACTTC	CASSLRELQETQYF
NA	NA	TRBV7-6	TRBJ2-3	TGTGCCAGCAGCCCATACTCGGATACGCAGTATTTT	CASSPYSDTQYF
NA	TRBD2	TRBV4-2	TRBJ2-3	TGTGCCAGCAGCCTTGGACTAGCGATGACAGATACGCAGTATTTT	CASSLGLAMTDTQYF
NA	TRBD2	TRBV6-1	TRBJ2-7	TGTGCCAGCAGTGTGACTAGCGGGAGTTCCTACGAGCAGTACTTC	CASSVTSGSSYEQYF
NA	NA	TRBV7-8	TRBJ1-5	TGTGCCAGCAGCTTCGAACGGGGGTATCAGCCCCAGCATTTT	CASSFERGYQPQHF
NA	NA	TRBV7-8	TRBJ2-7	TGTGCCAGCAGCTCACAGTTCGTCGAGCAGTACTTC	CASSSQFVEQYF
NA	NA	TRBV9	TRBJ1-4	TGTGCCAGCAGCGCCGGGGCCGGTGAAAAACTGTTTTTT	CASSAGAGEKLFF
NA	TRBD2	TRBV13	TRBJ2-7	TGTGCCAGCAGCTTAGGGGCTAGCGGGAGACCCGAGCAGTACTTC	CASSLGASGRPEQYF
once	TRBD2	TRBV5-1	TRBJ2-3	TGCGCCAGCAGCCCCTTAGCGGGAGACGCAGATACGCAGTATTTT	CASSPLAGDADTQYF
NA	TRBD1	TRBV11-2	TRBJ2-7	TGTGCCAGCAGCTTAGGGACAGGACCCTACGAGCAGTACTTC	CASSLGTGPYEQYF
NA	NA	TRBV11-2	TRBJ2-2	TGTGCCAGCAGCTCCGGGCCAGGGCCAAACACCGGGGAGCTGTTTTTT	CASSSGPGPNTGELFF
NA	NA	TRBV27	TRBJ2-1	TGTGCCAGCGGACCGGACCCCTCCTACAATGAGCAGTTCTTC	CASGPDPSYNEQFF
NA	NA	TRBV5-6	TRBJ1-5	TGTGCCAGCAGCTTGTGGGACCGCGCGGCCGGGGATCAGCCCCAGCATTTT	CASSLWDRAAGDQPQHF
NA	TRBD2	TRBV9	TRBJ2-7	TGTGCCAGCAGCGCTGGAGCGGGAGTGAATTACGAGCAGTACTTC	CASSAGAGVNYEQYF
NA	TRBD1	TRBV6-1	TRBJ2-1	TGTGCCAGCAGTGAAGTGGACAGGGCTGGCGATGAGCAGTTCTTC	CASSEVDRAGDEQFF
NA	NA	TRBV10-2	TRBJ2-5	TGCGCCAGCAGCGGGAGCAAAGAGACCCAGTACTTC	CASSGSKETQYF
NA	TRBD1	TRBV28	TRBJ2-7	TGTGCCAGCAGTTTACCGGGACAGTTCGACGAGCAGTACTTC	CASSLPGQFDEQYF
NA	TRBD2	TRBV4-1	TRBJ2-7	TGCGCCAGCAGCCCAACTAGCGGGAGTGCCTACGAGCAGTACTTC	CASSPTSGSAYEQYF
many	NA	TRBV6-4	TRBJ2-3	TGTGCCAGCAGTTACTCGACTGGGTCAGATACGCAGTATTTT	CASSYSTGSDTQYF
NA	TRBD1	TRBV25-1	TRBJ2-7	TGTGCCAGCGGCCCCCGGACAGGGTCTACCTACGAGCAGTACTTC	CASGPRTGSTYEQYF
NA	NA	TRBV7-8	TRBJ1-1	TGTGCCAGCAGAGTCGGGCCAGGGAGGGAAGCTTTCTTT	CASRVGPGREAFF
NA	TRBD1	TRBV29-1	TRBJ2-5	TGCAGCGTGGGGTGGACAGGCCGACTTACAGAGACCCAGTACTTC	CSVGWTGRLTETQYF
once	NA	TRBV27	TRBJ2-7	TGTGCCAGCAGTGCTCGGGTCTCCTACGAGCAGTACTTC	CASSARVSYEQYF
NA	TRBD1	TRBV9	TRBJ2-1	TGTGCCAGCAGCGGACCGGGACAGGCCTTCGATGAGCAGTTCTTC	CASSGPGQAFDEQFF
NA	NA	TRBV28	TRBJ2-1	TGTGCCAGCAGTTTCAGGGGCTCCTACAATGAGCAGTTCTTC	CASSFRGSYNEQFF
NA	NA	TRBV11-2	TRBJ2-7	TGTGCCAGCAGCTTTGGGGACACGGCCTACGAGCAGTACTTC	CASSFGDTAYEQYF
NA	NA	TRBV5-1	TRBJ1-1	TGCGCCAGCAGCTTGGTGGGGACGGCTAACACTGAAGCTTTCTTT	CASSLVGTANTEAFF
NA	TRBD1	TRBV9	TRBJ1-2	TGTGCCAGCAGCGTGTCCCGGGACAGGGACCATGGCTACACCTTC	CASSVSRDRDHGYTF